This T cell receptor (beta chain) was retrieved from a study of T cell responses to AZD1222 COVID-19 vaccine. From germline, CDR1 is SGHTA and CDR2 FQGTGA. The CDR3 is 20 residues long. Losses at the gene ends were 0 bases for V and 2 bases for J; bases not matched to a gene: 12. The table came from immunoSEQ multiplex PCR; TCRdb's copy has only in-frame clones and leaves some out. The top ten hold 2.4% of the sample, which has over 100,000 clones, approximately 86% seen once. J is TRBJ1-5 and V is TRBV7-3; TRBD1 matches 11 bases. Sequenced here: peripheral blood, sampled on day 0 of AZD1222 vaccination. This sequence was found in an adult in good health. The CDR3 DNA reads TGTGCCAGCAGCTTAACGAACCTTTGGGACAGGGGGGGAGGCAATCAGCCCCAGCATTTT. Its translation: CASSLTNLWDRGGGNQPQHF.